This T cell receptor (beta chain) is from a study of blood T cell repertoires in COVID-19. In the study overall: There were acute and convalescent COVID-19 samples, and they came from the United States, Italy and Spain. From T cells, B-cell-depleted T cells, or PBMCs came the material, which was cDNA or gDNA.

The CDR3 runs to 12 residues. Between the trimmed V and J ends, which lost 5 bases and 4 bases, there was a span of 8 bases. Germline loops: CDR1 SGHTA, CDR2 FQGNSA. Repertoires were generated with immunoSEQ multiplex PCR, while TCRdb's copy carries only in-frame clones and drops some. This sample yields about 13,000 clones, of which roughly 80% are seen a single time; approximately 40% belongs to the top ten. This clonotype was sampled from a woman aged 80 or older with acute or convalescent COVID-19. J is TRBJ1-2 and V is TRBV7-2; D gene unclear. The specimen sequenced was peripheral blood. The CDR3 region is CASSLRSYGYTF. As DNA, the CDR3 is TGTGCCAGCAGCCTGAGGAGCTATGGCTACACCTTC.